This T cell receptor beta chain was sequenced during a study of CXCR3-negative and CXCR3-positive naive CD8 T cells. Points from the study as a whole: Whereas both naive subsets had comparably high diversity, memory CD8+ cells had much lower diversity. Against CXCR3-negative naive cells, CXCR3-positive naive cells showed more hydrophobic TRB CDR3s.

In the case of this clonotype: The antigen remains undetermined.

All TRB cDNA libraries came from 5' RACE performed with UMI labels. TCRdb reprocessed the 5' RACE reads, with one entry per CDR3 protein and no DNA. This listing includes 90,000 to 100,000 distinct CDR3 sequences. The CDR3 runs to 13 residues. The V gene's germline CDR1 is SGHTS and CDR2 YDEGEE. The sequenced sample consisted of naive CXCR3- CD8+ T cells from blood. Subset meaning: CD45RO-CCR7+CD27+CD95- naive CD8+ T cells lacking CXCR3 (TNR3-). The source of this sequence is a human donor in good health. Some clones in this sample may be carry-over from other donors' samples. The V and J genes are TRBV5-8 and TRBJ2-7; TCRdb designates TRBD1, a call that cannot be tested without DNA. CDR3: CASSKGHYYEQYF.